These 32 T cell receptor beta chains came from one sample sequenced in a study of T cells after posttransplantation cyclophosphamide. The naive gate required viable CD3+CD4+ or CD3+CD8+ cells with CCR7+CD45RA+CD45RO-CD95-CD27+CD28+ phenotype. Here immunoSEQ multiplex PCR was the method, and the copy in TCRdb shows in-frame clones only, minus some. The table lists some 20,000 clones, 95% to 98% of them singletons. Input material: naive CD4+ T cells sorted from PBMCs. Source of these receptors: a man aged 35 to 55 in good health, CMV-negative, and a related stem cell transplant donor.

CDR3 residues: CASSQPGQHGNTIYF. DNA of the CDR3: TGTGCCAGCAGCCAACCGGGACAGCATGGAAACACCATATATTTT. V gene TRBV7-9 combines with J gene TRBJ1-3; 7 nucleotides match TRBD1. J lost 3 bases, V lost 5 bases, and 7 bases had no gene match. The CDR3 covers 15 residues. Germline lookup yields CDR1 SEHNR and CDR2 FQNEAQ (reference sequence).

This chain links TRBV5-6 with TRBJ1-4; D is undetermined. CDR3 length: 12 amino acids. The germline V gene has CDR1 SGHDT and CDR2 YYEEEE. V shed 1 base and J shed 5 bases, with 3 bases lying between them. The CDR3 protein is CASSLPNEKLFF. The CDR3 nucleotides read TGTGCCAGCAGCTTGCCGAATGAAAAACTGTTTTTT.

The chain has TRBV23-1 and TRBJ2-3, with D possibly matching TRBD2 (5 bases). TRBV23-1 is filed as an ORF, its function uncertain. The CDR3 is 12 residues long. Trimming took 8 bases from V and 4 from J, leaving 10 bases between them. The CDR3 loop reads CASSLGADTQYF. The CDR3 bases are TGCGCCAGCTCCCTCGGGGCAGATACGCAGTATTTT.

The CDR3 nucleotides are TGTGCCATCAGCTTGGACAGGGAGGACAATGAGCAGTTCTTC. Its translation: CAISLDREDNEQFF. The chain uses TRBV10-3 and TRBJ2-1; TRBD1 aligns across 8 bases. This CDR3 has 14 residues. Unmatched junction bases numbered 6, after V lost 6 bases and J lost 5 bases. Germline loops: CDR1 ENHRY, CDR2 SYGVKD.

The chain recombines TRBV5-1 with TRBJ2-3; TRBD1 might be the D (5 bases). Germline V lookup: CDR1 SGHRS, CDR2 YFSETQ. This CDR3 comprises 14 residues. Trimming pared 6 bases from V and 0 bases from J, leaving 11 bases between. CDR3 nucleotides: TGCGCCAGCACCAGGGATTCGAGCACAGATACGCAGTATTTT. Translating it yields CASTRDSSTDTQYF. The variable domain in full, with the rest retrieved from reference TRBV5-1 and TRBJ2-3, is KAGVTQTPRYLIKTRGQQVTLSCSPISGHRSVSWYQQTPGQGLQFLFEYFSETQRNKGNFPGRFSGRQFSNSRSEMNVSTLELGDSALYLCASTRDSSTDTQYFGPGTRLTVL.

This clone has just one count. The chain employs TRBV7-9 and TRBJ2-2; 9 bases are shared with TRBD1. Germline CDR1 is SEHNR and CDR2 is FQNEAQ (reference sequence). Trimming removed 5 bases from V and 4 bases from J; junction bases left unmatched: 2. The CDR3 is 14 residues long. CDR3 sequence (DNA): TGTGCCAGCAGCCAGGACAGGGGCACCGGGGAGCTGTTTTTT. Protein sequence: CASSQDRGTGELFF. Based on the CDR3 plus reference TRBV7-9 and TRBJ2-2, the full variable domain is DTGVSQNPRHKITKRGQNVTFRCDPISEHNRLYWYRQTLGQGPEFLTYFQNEAQLEKSRLLSDRFSAERPKGSFSTLEIQRTEQGDSAMYLCASSQDRGTGELFFGEGSRLTVL.

The DNA of the CDR3 is TGTGCCAGCATCCCCGGGGAGGCATATACTGAAGCTTTCTTT. It translates to CASIPGEAYTEAFF. The chain carries TRBV6-5 and TRBJ1-1; no definite D call. Deletions cut 7 bases from V and 5 bases from J, with 17 bases between. The CDR3 sequence is 14 residues long. The germline CDR1 and CDR2 sequences are MNHEY and SVGAGI.

This clone has a single count. The J gene is TRBJ2-7, the V gene TRBV30; TRBD1 matches at 7 bases. Germline trimming cut 2 bases from V and 0 bases from J; bases unmatched to any gene: 1. The CDR3 covers 13 residues. Per germline, CDR1 GTSNPN and CDR2 SVGIG (reference sequence). The CDR3 sequence: CAWSRDSSYEQYF. The CDR3 DNA is TGTGCCTGGAGTCGGGACAGCTCCTACGAGCAGTACTTC.

The rearrangement links TRBV5-4 to TRBJ2-5, with 9 nucleotides matching TRBD1. Germline-derived CDR1 and CDR2 are SGHNT and YYREEE (reference sequence). There are 15 residues in the CDR3. The ends lost 2 bases at V and 1 base at J; junction bases unmatched: 3. For the CDR3, the DNA is TGTGCCAGCAGCTTTCGGGACAGGGTCCAAGAGACCCAGTACTTC. Its protein product is CASSFRDRVQETQYF.

The chain combines TRBV23-1 with TRBJ2-7; perhaps TRBD2 as D (5 bases). TRBV23-1 qualifies as an ORF whose function is uncertain. The CDR3 length is 17 residues. Trimming removed 8 bases from V and 2 bases from J, with 25 bases in between. The CDR3 DNA follows: TGCGCCAGCCGATCATCACCGCCCAGCGGTCGAACCTACGAGCAGTACTTC. Translation: CASRSSPPSGRTYEQYF.

This clone appeared once. This chain connects TRBV29-1 to TRBJ2-2, with D tentatively TRBD2 (6 bases). Germline V lookup: CDR1 SQVTM, CDR2 ANQGSEA. V dropped 4 bases and J dropped 6 bases, with 12 bases sitting between them. The length of the CDR3 is 13 residues. CDR3 in amino acids: CSVVGSFPGELFF. CDR3 coding DNA: TGCAGCGTTGTCGGGAGTTTTCCCGGGGAGCTGTTTTTT.

This clone is a singleton in its sample. The chain links TRBV27 to TRBJ2-1; 8 bases are shared with TRBD2. The V segment lost 4 bases and the J segment 8 bases; nucleotides outside the gene matches: 7. Germline loops: CDR1 MNHEY, CDR2 SMNVEV (reference sequence). The CDR3 is 14 amino acids. CDR3 DNA: TGTGCCAGCAGTTCGAAGCGGGAGTATCATGAGCAGTTCTTC. Protein sequence: CASSSKREYHEQFF.

This chain's CDR3 is CASSTGQGGEQYF. In nucleotides, the CDR3 is TGCGCCAGCAGCACTGGACAGGGGGGCGAGCAGTACTTC. V is TRBV5-1 and J is TRBJ2-7, with 10 bases that match TRBD1. CDR3 length: 13 amino acids. V dropped 4 bases and J dropped 6; count of bases not matched to a gene: 4. In germline, CDR1 is SGHRS, CDR2 YFSETQ.

The V and J genes are TRBV6-1 and TRBJ1-3; D uncertain. This CDR3 has 16 residues. The V and J ends lost 2 bases and 0 bases respectively, with 11 bases between them. Germline V gene data show CDR1 as MNHNS and CDR2 as SASEGT. The CDR3, as DNA: TGTGCCAGCAGTGAATCCGACAACAACTCTGGAAACACCATATATTTT. It codes for CASSESDNNSGNTIYF.

The chain uses TRBV28 and TRBJ2-7; D is perhaps TRBD2 (6 bases). CDR3 length: 16 residues. The V and J ends lost 5 bases and 1 base respectively, with 18 bases between them. Germline loops: CDR1 MDHEN, CDR2 SYDVKM. CDR3 sequence: CASSPRGRGSSYEQYF. CDR3 sequence (DNA): TGTGCCAGCAGTCCCCGGGGTCGGGGGTCTTCCTACGAGCAGTACTTC.

This chain connects TRBV19 to TRBJ2-2; D unresolved. Trimming cost V 6 bases and J 1 base, with 3 bases left between them. The CDR3 spans 12 residues. Germline CDR1 and CDR2: LNHDA and SQIVND (reference sequence). CDR3 protein: CASRRNTGELFF. CDR3 coding DNA: TGTGCCAGTAGGAGGAACACCGGGGAGCTGTTTTTT.

This clone was seen just once. The V call is TRBV11-2, the J call TRBJ2-5; D is unresolved. The germline V and J ends were trimmed by 5 bases and 2 bases, with 9 bases remaining between them. This CDR3 is built from 13 residues. Germline V gene sequence: CDR1 SGHAT, CDR2 FQNNGV. In DNA, the CDR3 is TGTGCCAGCAGCCCTGGAGTACAAGAGACCCAGTACTTC. Protein sequence: CASSPGVQETQYF.

The table lists this clone with a count of one. In DNA, the CDR3 is TGTGCCAGCAGAGTCCTGCGACAGGGGCCCAATGAGCAGTTCTTC. Residues: CASRVLRQGPNEQFF. The chain links TRBV2 to TRBJ2-1, with 8 bases fitting TRBD1. Germline-derived CDR1 and CDR2 are SNHLY and FYNNEI. This CDR3 is built from 15 residues. Germline trimming cut 6 bases from V and 6 bases from J; bases unmatched to any gene: 10.

The chain recombines TRBV7-2 with TRBJ2-3; TRBD2 might be the D (6 bases). Trimming took 6 bases from V and 2 from J, leaving 15 bases between them. This CDR3 is 15 amino acids long. Germline assignment: CDR1 SGHTA and CDR2 FQGNSA. Written as DNA, the CDR3 is TGTGCCAGCAGGTTTAGCGGAGGCACCACAGATACGCAGTATTTT. It encodes CASRFSGGTTDTQYF.

The rearrangement uses TRBV29-1 and TRBJ2-1, with 14 bases identical to TRBD2. CDR1 is SQVTM and CDR2 is ANQGSEA in the germline V gene. The CDR3 has 15 residues. The V segment lost 7 bases and the J segment 0 bases; nucleotides outside the gene matches: 2. CDR3 sequence: CSAGTSGSSYNEQFF. In nucleotides, the CDR3 is TGCAGCGCCGGGACTAGCGGGAGCTCCTACAATGAGCAGTTCTTC.

This chain joins TRBV30 and TRBJ2-7, with D perhaps TRBD2 (5 bases). Germline V lookup: CDR1 GTSNPN, CDR2 SVGIG (reference sequence). CDR3 length: 13 residues. The ends were cut back, 3 bases at V and 7 bases at J, with 16 bases in the middle. The CDR3, as DNA: TGTGCCTGGAGCGGAGCGGTCATCCGAGAGCAGTACTTC. Translated, it gives CAWSGAVIREQYF.

The chain recombines TRBV4-1 with TRBJ1-5; TRBD1 might be the D (5 bases). The CDR3 length is 16 residues. The germline V gene encodes CDR1 MGHRA and CDR2 YSYEKL. V gave up 2 bases and J gave up 4 bases, with 15 bases separating them. The CDR3 nucleotides are TGCGCCAGCAGCCAATATCAAACAGGTCGAAATCAGCCCCAGCATTTT. Protein sequence: CASSQYQTGRNQPQHF.

This rearrangement joins TRBV27 to TRBJ2-1, with 7 bases lining up with TRBD1. The trim removed 2 bases at V and 6 bases at J, leaving 16 bases unmatched. There are 18 residues in the CDR3. The germline V gene encodes CDR1 MNHEY and CDR2 SMNVEV (reference sequence). CDR3: CASSLSRYRGASSNEQFF. The CDR3 coding sequence is TGTGCCAGCAGTTTAAGCCGCTACAGGGGCGCGAGTAGCAATGAGCAGTTCTTC.

The count of this clone is one. The chain joins TRBV4-3 to TRBJ2-5, with 8 bases fitting TRBD2. J lost 2 bases, V lost 5 bases, and 7 bases had no gene match. This CDR3 region has 15 residues. The germline gives CDR1 LGHNA, CDR2 YSLEER. CDR3 DNA: TGCGCCAGCAGCGCCTCCGGGACTAGTCAAGAGACCCAGTACTTC. Residues: CASSASGTSQETQYF.

The chain combines TRBV15 with TRBJ1-4, with a weak D call TRBD1 (5 bases). V lost 0 bases and J lost 4, with 9 bases in between. This CDR3 contains 15 residues. Germline V lookup: CDR1 LNHNV, CDR2 YYDKDF (reference sequence). The chain's CDR3 is CATSREGGFNEKLFF. Here the CDR3 DNA reads TGTGCCACCAGCAGAGAGGGGGGATTTAATGAAAAACTGTTTTTT.

This chain connects TRBV6-1 to TRBJ2-1, with TRBD2 matching 7 bases. The germline gives CDR1 MNHNS, CDR2 SASEGT. V dropped 3 bases and J dropped 4; count of bases not matched to a gene: 9. The CDR3 is 16 amino acids. The CDR3 here is CASSDGSGVLYNEQFF. The CDR3 DNA follows: TGTGCCAGCAGTGATGGGAGCGGGGTGTTATACAATGAGCAGTTCTTC.

The chain couples TRBV25-1 to TRBJ2-7, with 12 bases fitting TRBD1. The CDR3 is made up of 15 amino acids. CDR1 and CDR2 (germline): MGHDK, SYGVNS. The ends lost 6 bases at V and 7 bases at J; junction bases unmatched: 10. CDR3 loop: CASRPTGQGAGEQYF. CDR3 coding DNA: TGTGCCAGCAGACCTACGGGACAGGGGGCAGGGGAGCAGTACTTC.

V and J are TRBV10-3 and TRBJ1-2; 10 bases match TRBD1. V dropped 4 bases and J dropped 3; count of bases not matched to a gene: 5. The CDR3 has 15 residues. The germline V gene has CDR1 ENHRY and CDR2 SYGVKD. Written as DNA, the CDR3 is TGTGCCATCAGTGGGGGACAGGGGATTGACTATGGCTACACCTTC. As protein: CAISGGQGIDYGYTF.

This chain links TRBV28 with TRBJ2-1, with 11 positions matching TRBD2. The CDR3 is made up of 15 amino acids. The trim removed 5 bases at V and 15 bases at J, leaving 15 bases unmatched. Germline loops: CDR1 MDHEN, CDR2 SYDVKM. The CDR3 loop is CASSRPGLAAPDAFF. In DNA, the CDR3 is TGTGCCAGCAGTCGTCCGGGACTAGCGGCCCCCGACGCGTTCTTC.

This clone has just one count. The chain uses TRBV11-3 and TRBJ2-3; 8 nucleotides agree with TRBD2. Germline CDR1 is SGHNT and CDR2 is YENEEA. There are 16 residues in the CDR3. V dropped 4 bases and J dropped 0; count of bases not matched to a gene: 6. The DNA for the CDR3 is TGTGCCAGCAGCTCCGGGAGGGGGGGCAGCACAGATACGCAGTATTTT. It specifies CASSSGRGGSTDTQYF. Using reference TRBV11-3 and TRBJ2-3 for the parts outside the CDR3, the full variable domain is EAGVVQSPRYKIIEKKQPVAFWCNPISGHNTLYWYLQNLGQGPELLIRYENEEAVDDSQLPKDRFSAERLKGVDSTLKIQPAELGDSAVYLCASSSGRGGSTDTQYFGPGTRLTVL.

The chain has TRBV28 and TRBJ2-5; 8 bases fit TRBD2. CDR3 length equals 15 residues. Unmatched junction bases numbered 10, after V lost 4 bases and J lost 6 bases. CDR1 MDHEN and CDR2 SYDVKM come from the germline V gene. CDR3 residues: CASSSSGRGRKTQYF. The CDR3 nucleotides read TGTGCCAGCAGTTCCAGCGGGAGAGGGCGGAAGACCCAGTACTTC.

The V call is TRBV2, the J call TRBJ2-3; 11 nucleotides align to TRBD1. Germline CDR1 reads SNHLY; CDR2 reads FYNNEI. This CDR3 contains 14 residues. The V segment lost 5 bases and the J segment 4 bases; nucleotides outside the gene matches: 2. CDR3 amino acids: CASSMDRGPDTQYF. The CDR3 DNA follows: TGTGCCAGCAGTATGGACAGGGGGCCAGATACGCAGTATTTT. Using reference TRBV2 and TRBJ2-3 for the parts outside the CDR3, the full variable domain is EPEVTQTPSHQVTQMGQEVILRCVPISNHLYFYWYRQILGQKVEFLVSFYNNEISEKSEIFDDQFSVERPDGSNFTLKIRSTKLEDSAMYFCASSMDRGPDTQYFGPGTRLTVL.